The clone carrying this T cell receptor (beta chain) was observed a few times. The data originate from a study of cytomegalovirus exposure and HLA in healthy donors. Primers for the PCR totalled 60 Vbeta and 13 Jbeta. Using immunoSEQ multiplex PCR, the repertoire was profiled, and TCRdb retains in-frame clones only, with some absent. The sample carries 120,000 to 150,000 clones, about 70% recorded once. The germline CDR1 and CDR2 sequences are MNHEY and SMNVEV (reference sequence). V lost 3 bases and J lost 3, with 6 bases in between. The CDR3 covers 14 residues. The V call is TRBV27, the J call TRBJ1-6, with D unclear. Specimen: PBMCs. This TCR came from a woman between 35 and 50 years old in good health and CMV-seronegative. CDR3 residues: CASSLRDYNSPLHF. CDR3 sequence (DNA): TGTGCCAGCAGTTTGAGGGACTATAATTCACCCCTCCACTTT.